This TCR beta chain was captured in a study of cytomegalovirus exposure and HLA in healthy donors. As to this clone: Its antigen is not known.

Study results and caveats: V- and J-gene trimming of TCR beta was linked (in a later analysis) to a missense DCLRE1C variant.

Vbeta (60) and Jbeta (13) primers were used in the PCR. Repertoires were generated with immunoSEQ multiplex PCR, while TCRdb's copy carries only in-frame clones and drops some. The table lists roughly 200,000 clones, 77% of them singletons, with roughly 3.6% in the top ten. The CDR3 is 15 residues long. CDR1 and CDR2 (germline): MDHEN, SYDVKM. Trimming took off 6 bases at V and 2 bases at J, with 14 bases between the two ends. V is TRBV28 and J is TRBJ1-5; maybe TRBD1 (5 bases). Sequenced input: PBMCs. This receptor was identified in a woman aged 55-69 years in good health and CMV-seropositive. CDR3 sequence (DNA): TGTGCCAGCAGAGTAATGACAGCAGGCAATCAGCCCCAGCATTTT. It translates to CASRVMTAGNQPQHF.